Listed below are T cell receptor beta chains from one sample, sequenced in a study of CD8+ T cells in alopecia areata. Profiling relied on immunoSEQ multiplex PCR, and the TCRdb table lists in-frame clones only, not all of them. The table includes 200,000 or so clones, roughly 50% detected once. Source: CD4+ T cells sorted from blood, taken at week 24, from a patient treated with tofacitinib. These TCRs come from a human donor with alopecia areata. The CDR3 runs from the conserved cysteine through the conserved F or W. D genes are given only for firm matches. Clone size is not always given. Where it is, it says once, few, many or a class for expanded clones.

NA TRBJ1-2 TRBV29-1 TRBD1 TGCAGCGTTGTACCCGGGACAGGGAACTATGGCTACACCTTC CSVVPGTGNYGYTF
few TRBJ1-5 TRBV5-6 TRBD1 TGTGCCAGCAGCTCGATGAGACAGGGAGGGGATCAGCCCCAGCATTTT CASSSMRQGGDQPQHF
NA TRBJ2-2 TRBV6-4 TRBD2 TGTGCCAGCAGTGGTAGCGGGAGAGGAACCGGGGAGCTGTTTTTT CASSGSGRGTGELFF
NA TRBJ2-6 TRBV25-1 NA TGTGCCAGCAGTGAGCGAACACCTGGGGCCAACGTCCTGACTTTC CASSERTPGANVLTF
NA TRBJ2-1 TRBV7-2 NA TGTGCCAGCAGCTTAGCCTCCACTGAGGGGAATGAGCAGTTCTTC CASSLASTEGNEQFF
NA TRBJ1-1 TRBV30 NA TGTGCCTGTCAGGGACTCGTGAACACTGAAGCTTTCTTT CACQGLVNTEAFF
few TRBJ1-1 TRBV19 NA TGTGCCACTCGACCCCAGACAGCGAACACTGAAGCTTTCTTT CATRPQTANTEAFF
NA TRBJ2-7 TRBV19 NA TGTGCCAGTAGCCAACTTTACAGGGTGTCGATCCCCTACGAGCAGTACTTC CASSQLYRVSIPYEQYF
NA TRBJ2-3 TRBV4-2 TRBD2 TGTGCCAGCAGCCGCGGACTAGAAGGTAGTGCAGATACGCAGTATTTT CASSRGLEGSADTQYF
NA TRBJ2-3 TRBV6-6 NA TGTGCCAGCAGTTTCCCACTAGCCCGAAGCACAGATACGCAGTATTTT CASSFPLARSTDTQYF
NA TRBJ2-3 TRBV5-4 NA TGTGCCAGCAGCCGCACATCAGATACGCAGTATTTT CASSRTSDTQYF
NA TRBJ2-7 TRBV5-6 NA TGTGCCAGCAGCTCGACTAGTCGCTACGAGCAGTACTTC CASSSTSRYEQYF
NA TRBJ2-2 TRBV5-6 NA TGTGCCAGCAGCTTGTGGGCTACCGCTTTCACCGGGGAGCTGTTTTTT CASSLWATAFTGELFF
once TRBJ1-1 TRBV30 NA TGTGCCTGGGCGACGGGATTCATGAACACTGAAGCTTTCTTT CAWATGFMNTEAFF
NA TRBJ2-5 TRBV18 NA TGTGCCAGCTCACCATCAACAGCACAAGAGACCCAGTACTTC CASSPSTAQETQYF
NA TRBJ2-1 TRBV29-1 NA TGCAGCACACACAGTTGGGATTACAATGAGCAGTTCTTC CSTHSWDYNEQFF
NA TRBJ2-7 TRBV10-3 TRBD1 TGTGTGACCGGGACAGGGAGCGAAGGGCAGTACTTC CVTGTGSEGQYF
NA TRBJ2-2 TRBV27 NA TGTGCCACCGTCTCTAGAGCCGGGGAGCTGTTTTTT CATVSRAGELFF
NA TRBJ2-5 TRBV2 TRBD1 TGTGCCAGCAAGACAGGGGTTGAAGAGACCCAGTACTTC CASKTGVEETQYF
NA TRBJ2-5 TRBV10-3 NA TGTGCCATCAGTCCGGACCAAGAGACCCAGTACTTC CAISPDQETQYF
few TRBJ2-5 TRBV18 TRBD1 TGTGCCAGCTCACCCATTCCACCTGACAGGGAGGAGACCCAGTACTTC CASSPIPPDREETQYF
NA TRBJ1-2 TRBV5-4 NA TGTGCCAGCAGCTTGGCGTCGCGACAGGCTAACTATGGCTACACCTTC CASSLASRQANYGYTF
NA TRBJ2-5 TRBV14 NA TGTGCCAGCAGCCAAACGACAGTATCAGAGACCCAGTACTTC CASSQTTVSETQYF